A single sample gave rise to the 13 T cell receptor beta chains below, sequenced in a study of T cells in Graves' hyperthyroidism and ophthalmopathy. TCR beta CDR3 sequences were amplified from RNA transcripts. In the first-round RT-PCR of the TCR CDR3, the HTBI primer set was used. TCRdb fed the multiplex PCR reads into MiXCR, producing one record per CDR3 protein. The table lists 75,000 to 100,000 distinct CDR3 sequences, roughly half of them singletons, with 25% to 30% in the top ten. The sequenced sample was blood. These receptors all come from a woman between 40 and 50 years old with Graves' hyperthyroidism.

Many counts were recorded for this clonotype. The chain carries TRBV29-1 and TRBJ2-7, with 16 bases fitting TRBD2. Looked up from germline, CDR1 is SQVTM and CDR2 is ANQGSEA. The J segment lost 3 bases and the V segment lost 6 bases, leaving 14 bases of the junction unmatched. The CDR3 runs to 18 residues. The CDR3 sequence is CSVRKGLAGGPSVYEQYF. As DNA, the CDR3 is TGCAGCGTCCGAAAGGGACTAGCGGGAGGGCCGTCAGTCTACGAGCAGTACTTC.

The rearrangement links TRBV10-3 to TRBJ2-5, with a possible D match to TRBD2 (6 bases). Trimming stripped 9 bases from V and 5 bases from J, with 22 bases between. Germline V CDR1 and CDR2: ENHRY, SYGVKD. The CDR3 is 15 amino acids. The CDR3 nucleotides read TGTGCCATTCAAACAGCGGGCCCCGATCGGGAGACCCAGTACTTC. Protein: CAIQTAGPDRETQYF.

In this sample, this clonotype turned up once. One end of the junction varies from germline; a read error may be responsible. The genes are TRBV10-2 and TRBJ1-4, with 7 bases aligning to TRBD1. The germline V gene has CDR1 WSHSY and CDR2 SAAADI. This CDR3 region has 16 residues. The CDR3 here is CASSSVPRQGREKPFF. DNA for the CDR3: TGCGCCAGCAGTTCCGTCCCAAGACAGGGACGAGAAAAACCGTTTTTT.

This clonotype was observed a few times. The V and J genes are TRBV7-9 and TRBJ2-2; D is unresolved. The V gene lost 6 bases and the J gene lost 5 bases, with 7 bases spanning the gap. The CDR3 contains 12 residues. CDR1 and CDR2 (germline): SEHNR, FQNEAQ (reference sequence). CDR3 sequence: CASSQRTGELFF. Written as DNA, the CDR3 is TGTGCCAGCAGTCAAAGGACCGGGGAGCTGTTTTTT.

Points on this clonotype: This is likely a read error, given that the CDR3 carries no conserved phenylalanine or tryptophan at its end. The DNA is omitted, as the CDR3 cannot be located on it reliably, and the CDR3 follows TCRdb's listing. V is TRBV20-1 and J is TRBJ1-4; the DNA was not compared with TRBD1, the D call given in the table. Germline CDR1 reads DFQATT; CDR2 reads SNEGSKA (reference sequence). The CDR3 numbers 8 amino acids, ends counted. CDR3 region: CSASREGI.

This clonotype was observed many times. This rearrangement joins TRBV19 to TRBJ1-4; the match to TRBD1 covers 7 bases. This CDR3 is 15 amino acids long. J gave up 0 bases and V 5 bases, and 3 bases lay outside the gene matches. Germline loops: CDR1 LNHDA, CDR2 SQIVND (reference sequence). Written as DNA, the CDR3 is TGTGCCAGTAGTCCAGGGACAGCAACTAATGAAAAACTGTTTTTT. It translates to CASSPGTATNEKLFF.

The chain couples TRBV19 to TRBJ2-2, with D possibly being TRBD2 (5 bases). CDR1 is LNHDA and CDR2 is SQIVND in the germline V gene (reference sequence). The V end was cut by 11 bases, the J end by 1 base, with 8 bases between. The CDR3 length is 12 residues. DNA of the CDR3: TGTGCCTGGACTGGGAACACCGGGGAGCTGTTTTTT. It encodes CAWTGNTGELFF.

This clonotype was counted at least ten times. The CDR3 is CASSTITPAPDTQYF. For the CDR3, the DNA is TGTGCCAGCAGCACTATCACGCCCGCACCAGATACGCAGTATTTT. The rearrangement joins TRBV5-5 to TRBJ2-3; no firm D call. CDR1 and CDR2 from the germline V gene are SGHKS and YYEKEE (reference sequence). The CDR3 is made up of 15 amino acids. Trimming removed 4 bases at V and 4 bases at J, with 16 bases between.

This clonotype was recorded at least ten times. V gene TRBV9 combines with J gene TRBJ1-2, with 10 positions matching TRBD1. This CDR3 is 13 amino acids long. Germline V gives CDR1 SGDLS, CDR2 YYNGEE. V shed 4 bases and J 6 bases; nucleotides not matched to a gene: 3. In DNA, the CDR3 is TGTGCCAGCAGCCTCGGACAGGGGGATGGCTACACCTTC. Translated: CASSLGQGDGYTF. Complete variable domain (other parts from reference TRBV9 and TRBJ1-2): DSGVTQTPKHLITATGQRVTLRCSPRSGDLSVYWYQQSLDQGLQFLIQYYNGEERAKGNILERFSAQQFPDLHSELNLSSLELGDSALYFCASSLGQGDGYTFGSGTRLTVV.

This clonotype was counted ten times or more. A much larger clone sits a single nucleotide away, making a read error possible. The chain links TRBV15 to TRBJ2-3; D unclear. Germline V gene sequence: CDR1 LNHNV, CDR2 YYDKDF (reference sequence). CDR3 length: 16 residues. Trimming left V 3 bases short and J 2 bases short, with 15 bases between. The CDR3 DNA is TGTGCCACCAGCAGTGATCAGCCCCCCAACACAGATACGCAGTATTTT. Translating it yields CATSSDQPPNTDTQYF. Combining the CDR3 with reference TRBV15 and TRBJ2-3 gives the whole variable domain DAMVIQNPRYQVTQFGKPVTLSCSQTLNHNVMYWYQQKSSQAPKLLFHYYDKDFNNEADTPDNFQSRRPNTSFCFLDIRSPGLGDTAMYLCATSSDQPPNTDTQYFGPGTRLTVL.

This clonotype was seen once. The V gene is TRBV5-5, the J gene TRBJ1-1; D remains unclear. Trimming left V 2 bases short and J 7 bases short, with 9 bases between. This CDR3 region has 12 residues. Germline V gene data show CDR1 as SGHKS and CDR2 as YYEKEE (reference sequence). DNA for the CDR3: TGTGCCAGCAGCTTAACCGGGCGTGAAGCTTTCTTT. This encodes CASSLTGREAFF.

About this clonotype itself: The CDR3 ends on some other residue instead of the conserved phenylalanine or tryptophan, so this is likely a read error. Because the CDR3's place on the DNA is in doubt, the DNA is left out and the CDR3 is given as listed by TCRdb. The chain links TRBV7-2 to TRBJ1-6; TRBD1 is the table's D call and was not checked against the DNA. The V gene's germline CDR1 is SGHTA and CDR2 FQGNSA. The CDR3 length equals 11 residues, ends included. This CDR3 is CASSLGTGFGY.

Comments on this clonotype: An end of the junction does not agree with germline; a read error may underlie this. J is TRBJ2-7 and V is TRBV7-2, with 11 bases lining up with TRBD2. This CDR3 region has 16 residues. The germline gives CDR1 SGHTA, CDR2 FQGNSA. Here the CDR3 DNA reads TGTGCCAGCAGCTTCCGAGCGGGAGGCCGGACTAGCGGGCGACACTTC. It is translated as CASSFRAGGRTSGRHF.